At least ten counts were recorded for the clone carrying this TCR beta chain. Its specificity is not known. This entry is derived from a study of T cell clonality in common variable immunodeficiency. Assay used: immunoSEQ multiplex PCR; TCRdb lists only in-frame clones, some missing. The sample was found to contain about 81,000 clones, and every one recurs. Study-wide results and caveats: CVID subjects had higher TCRbeta clonality than healthy controls, most marked in about a third. Common variable immunodeficiency TCR beta sequences reportedly had fewer deletions and N-nucleotide insertions. Fewer TCRbeta clones were shared among CVID subjects than controls.

Patients and controls were mostly of Caucasian heritage. This receptor was identified in a person aged 18 to 75 in good health. The sample consisted of peripheral blood mononuclear cells.

Incomplete CDR3 DNA: TGCAGTGCTTTAGCGGGAGGTAACACCGGGGAG. It encodes CSALAGGNTGE. The entire CDR3 is CSALAGGNTGELFF. The chain combines TRBV20-1 with TRBJ2-2; 10 positions match TRBD2. The read stops 3 residues short of the end of the CDR3; the missing end is completed from the germline J gene. Germline V gene data show CDR1 as DFQATT and CDR2 as SNEGSKA (reference sequence). The CDR3 has 14 residues. J lost 2 bases, V lost 5 bases, and 2 bases had no gene match.